This TCR beta chain was retrieved from a study of radiation and T cells in renal cell carcinoma. Only in-frame clones appear in the TCRdb table, and some are missing; sequencing was by immunoSEQ multiplex PCR. Of 100,000 to 150,000 clones in the sample, roughly four fifths were seen once. Study conclusions and caveats: Top tumor clonotypes rose in blood 2 weeks post-radiation, then contracted.

This sample's time point: blood 2 weeks post-SBRT. Treatment in this sample: 15 Gy SBRT to primary tumor, nephrectomy 4 weeks later. Concerning this clone itself: What it binds is unknown.

CDR1 is SGHRS and CDR2 is YFSETQ in the germline V gene. Trimming removed 4 bases at V and 6 bases at J, with 14 bases between. This CDR3 comprises 13 residues. The clonotype was recovered from a man aged 45-65 years with renal cell carcinoma. The specimen was blood, collected from a patient whose treatment included radiotherapy and nephrectomy. The J gene is TRBJ2-7, the V gene TRBV5-1, with a possible D match to TRBD1 (8 bases). CDR3 region: CASSRNRGGEQYF. The CDR3 bases are TGCGCCAGCAGCCGCAACAGGGGGGGCGAGCAGTACTTC.